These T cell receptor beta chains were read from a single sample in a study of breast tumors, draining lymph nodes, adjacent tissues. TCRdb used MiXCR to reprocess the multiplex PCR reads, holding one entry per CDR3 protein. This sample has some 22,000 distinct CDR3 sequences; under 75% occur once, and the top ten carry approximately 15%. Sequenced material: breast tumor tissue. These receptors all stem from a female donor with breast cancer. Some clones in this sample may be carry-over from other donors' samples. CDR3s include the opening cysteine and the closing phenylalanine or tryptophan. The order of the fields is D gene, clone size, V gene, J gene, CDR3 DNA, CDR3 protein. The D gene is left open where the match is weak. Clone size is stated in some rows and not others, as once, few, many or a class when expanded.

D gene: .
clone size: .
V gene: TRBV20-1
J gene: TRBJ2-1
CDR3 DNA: TGCAGTGCAGTCGGCAGGGTCAATGAGCAGTTCTTC
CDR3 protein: CSAVGRVNEQFF

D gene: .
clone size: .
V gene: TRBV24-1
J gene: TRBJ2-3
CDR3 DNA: TGTGCCACCAGTGATCTTCTCACAGATACGCAGTATTTT
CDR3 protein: CATSDLLTDTQYF

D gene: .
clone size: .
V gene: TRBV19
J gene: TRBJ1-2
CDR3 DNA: TGTGCCAGCAGTGGGAAAGGGGCAGAGGGATATGGCTTCGCCTTC
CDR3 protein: CASSGKGAEGYGFAF

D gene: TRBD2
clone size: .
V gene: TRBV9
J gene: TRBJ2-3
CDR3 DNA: TGTGCCAGCAGCGTAGGACTAGCGGGAGGTCAGGCTAGCACAGATACGCAGTATTTT
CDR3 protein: CASSVGLAGGQASTDTQYF

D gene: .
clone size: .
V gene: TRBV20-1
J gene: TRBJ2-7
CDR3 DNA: TGCAGTGCTAGTGCGGGGAGCTCCTACGAGCAGTACTTC
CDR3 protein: CSASAGSSYEQYF

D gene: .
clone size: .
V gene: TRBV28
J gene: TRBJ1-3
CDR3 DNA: TGTGCCAGCAGTTTAGCCAACTCTGGAAACACCATATATTTT
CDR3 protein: CASSLANSGNTIYF

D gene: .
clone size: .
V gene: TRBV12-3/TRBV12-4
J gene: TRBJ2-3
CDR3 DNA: TGTGCCAGCAGGCGGGACACAGTGTCGCAGTATTTT
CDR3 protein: CASRRDTVSQYF

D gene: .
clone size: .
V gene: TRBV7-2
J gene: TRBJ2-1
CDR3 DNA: TGTGCCAGCAGCTTAGCGTCGCGGATCTACAATGAGCAGTTCTTC
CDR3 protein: CASSLASRIYNEQFF

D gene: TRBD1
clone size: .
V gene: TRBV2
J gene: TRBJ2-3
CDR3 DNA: TGTGCCAGCAGTGCCACGACAGGGGGCCCAGATACGCAGTATTTT
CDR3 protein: CASSATTGGPDTQYF

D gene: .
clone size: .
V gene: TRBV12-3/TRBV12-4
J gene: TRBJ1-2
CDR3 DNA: TGTGCCAGCACACTAGACGGGGTGAGTGGCTACACCTTC
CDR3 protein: CASTLDGVSGYTF

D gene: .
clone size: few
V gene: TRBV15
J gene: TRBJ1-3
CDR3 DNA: TGTGCCACCAGCAGAGCGGACATCTCTGGAAACACCATATATTTT
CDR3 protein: CATSRADISGNTIYF

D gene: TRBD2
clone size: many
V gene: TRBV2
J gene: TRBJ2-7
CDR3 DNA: TGTGCCAGCAGTGTCTCGCGGGGGGGCTCCTACGAGCAGTACTTC
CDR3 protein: CASSVSRGGSYEQYF

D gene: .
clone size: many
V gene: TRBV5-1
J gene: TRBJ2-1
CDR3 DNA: TGCGCCAGCAGCTTGGGACTACACAATGAGCAGTTCTTC
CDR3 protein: CASSLGLHNEQFF

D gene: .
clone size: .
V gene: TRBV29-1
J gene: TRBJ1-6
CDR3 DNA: TGCAGCGCCCGACAGGACAATAATTCACCCCTCCACTTT
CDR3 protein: CSARQDNNSPLHF

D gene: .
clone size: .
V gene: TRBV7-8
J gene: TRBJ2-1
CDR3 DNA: TGTGCCAGCAGCGCCCGCAATGAGCAGTTCTTC
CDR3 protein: CASSARNEQFF

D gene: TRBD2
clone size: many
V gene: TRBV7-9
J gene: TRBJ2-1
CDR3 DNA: TGTGCCAGCAGCTTAGGTAGCGGGGGGGGGGCCTACAATGAGCAGTTCTTC
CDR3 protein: CASSLGSGGGAYNEQFF

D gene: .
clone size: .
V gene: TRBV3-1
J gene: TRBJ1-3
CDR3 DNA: TGTGCCAGCAGCCAAGAGAGCTCTGGAAACACCATATATTTT
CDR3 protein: CASSQESSGNTIYF

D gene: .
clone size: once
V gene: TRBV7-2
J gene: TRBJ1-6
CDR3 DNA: TGTGCCAGCAGCCTTAGGGGCTCCAAGGCACCCCTCCACTTT
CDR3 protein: CASSLRGSKAPLHF

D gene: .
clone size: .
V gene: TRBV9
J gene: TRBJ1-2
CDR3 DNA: TGTGCCAGCAGCGTACGACTCCACACAGGGAACTTC
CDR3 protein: CASSVRLHTGNF

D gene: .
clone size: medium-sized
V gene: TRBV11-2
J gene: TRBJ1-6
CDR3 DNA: TGTGCCAGCAGCTTAGATCGTCAGGGCTATTCACCCCTCCACTTT
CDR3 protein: CASSLDRQGYSPLHF

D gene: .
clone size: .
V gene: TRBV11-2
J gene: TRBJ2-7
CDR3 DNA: TGTGCCAGCAGCTTAGAGCAGCTATCCGAGCAGTACTTC
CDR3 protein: CASSLEQLSEQYF

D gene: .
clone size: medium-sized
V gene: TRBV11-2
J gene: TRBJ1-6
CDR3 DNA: TGTGCCAGCAGCCGTACCGGGACGGAGAGCTCCTATAATTCACCCCTCCACTTT
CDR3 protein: CASSRTGTESSYNSPLHF

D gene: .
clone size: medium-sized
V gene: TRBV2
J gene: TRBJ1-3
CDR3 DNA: TGTGCCAGCAGTCCCGACATGTCTGGAAACACCATATATTTT
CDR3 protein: CASSPDMSGNTIYF

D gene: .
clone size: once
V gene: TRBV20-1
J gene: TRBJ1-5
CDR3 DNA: TGCAGTGCTAGCAGTTCTCGGGGGCTCAATCAGCCCCAGCATTTT
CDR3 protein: CSASSSRGLNQPQHF

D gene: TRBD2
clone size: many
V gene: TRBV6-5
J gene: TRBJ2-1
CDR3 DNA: TGTGCCAGCAGTTCCCTAGCGGGAGATTTCAATGAGCAGTTCTTC
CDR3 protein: CASSSLAGDFNEQFF

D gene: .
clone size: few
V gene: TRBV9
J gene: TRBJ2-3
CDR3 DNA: TGTGCCAGCAGCGGGGACAACACAGATACGCAGTATTTT
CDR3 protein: CASSGDNTDTQYF

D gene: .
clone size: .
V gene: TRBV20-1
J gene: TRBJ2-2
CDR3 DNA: TGCAGTGCTAGAGATCTGGGGGAGCTGTTTTTT
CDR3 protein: CSARDLGELFF

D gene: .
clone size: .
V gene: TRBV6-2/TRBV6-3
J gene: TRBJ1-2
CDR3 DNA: TGTGCCAGCGACGGTTACTATGGCTACACCTTC
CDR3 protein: CASDGYYGYTF

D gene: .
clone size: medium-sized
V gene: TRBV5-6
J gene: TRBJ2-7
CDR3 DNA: TGTGCCAGCAGCGAGGGACTTGGATCCTACGAGCAGTACTTC
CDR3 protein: CASSEGLGSYEQYF

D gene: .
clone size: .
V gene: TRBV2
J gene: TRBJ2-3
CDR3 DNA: TGTGCCAGCAAACAGAGCACAGATACGCAGTATTTT
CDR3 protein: CASKQSTDTQYF

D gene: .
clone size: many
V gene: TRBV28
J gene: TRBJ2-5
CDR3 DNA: TGTGCCAGCAGTTCCGGTAGGGGCCACCAAGAGACCCAGTACTTC
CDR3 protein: CASSSGRGHQETQYF

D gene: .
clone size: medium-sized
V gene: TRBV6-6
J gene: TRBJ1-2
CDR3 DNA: TGTGCCAGCATGGGGGGCGCGGGAGGCTACACCTTC
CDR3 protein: CASMGGAGGYTF

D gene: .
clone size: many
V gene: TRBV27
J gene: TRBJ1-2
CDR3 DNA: TGTGCCAGCAGTTTATCGTTCGTGGCGGAACTCTATGGCTACACCTTC
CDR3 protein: CASSLSFVAELYGYTF

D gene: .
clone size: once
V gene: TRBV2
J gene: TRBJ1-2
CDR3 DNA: TGTGCCAGCTGCCTGGGGTCGGGGTATGGCTACACCTTC
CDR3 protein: CASCLGSGYGYTF

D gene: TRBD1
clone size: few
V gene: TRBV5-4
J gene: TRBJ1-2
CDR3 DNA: TGTGCCAGCAGCCCGGGGACAGGGCTCTCCTACACCTTC
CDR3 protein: CASSPGTGLSYTF

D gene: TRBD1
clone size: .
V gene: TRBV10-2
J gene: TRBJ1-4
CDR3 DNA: TGCGCCAGCAGTGAGTTAGCAGGGGGCTATGAAAAACTGTTTTTT
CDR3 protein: CASSELAGGYEKLFF

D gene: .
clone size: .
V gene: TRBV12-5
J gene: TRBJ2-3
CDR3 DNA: TGTGCTAGTGGTTTTAGTGGAAGCACAGATACGCAGTATTTT
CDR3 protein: CASGFSGSTDTQYF

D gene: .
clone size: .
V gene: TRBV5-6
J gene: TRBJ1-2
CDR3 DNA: .
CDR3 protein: CASSFYICSASALGGGGYTF

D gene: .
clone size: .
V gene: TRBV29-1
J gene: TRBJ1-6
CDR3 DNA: TGCAGCGTTCGTTATTCGACAGGACCCAATTCACCCCTCCACTTT
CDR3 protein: CSVRYSTGPNSPLHF

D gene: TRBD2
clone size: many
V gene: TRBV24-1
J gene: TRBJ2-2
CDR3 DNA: TGTGCCACCAGTGATGGACTAGCGGGGGACCACACCGGGGAGCTGTTTTTT
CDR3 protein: CATSDGLAGDHTGELFF

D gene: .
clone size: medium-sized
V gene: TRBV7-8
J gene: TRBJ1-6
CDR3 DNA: TGTGCCAGCAGCTTAGAGCACCAGTCACCCCTCCACTTT
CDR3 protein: CASSLEHQSPLHF

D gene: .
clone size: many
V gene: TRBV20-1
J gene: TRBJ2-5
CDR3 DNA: TGCAGTGCTAGGCGTGACGGGGGCGGGGAGACCCAGTACTTC
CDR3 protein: CSARRDGGGETQYF